These T cell receptor beta chains were read from a single sample in a study of T-cell reconstitution after alpha-beta-depleted transplantation in children. TCRdb fed the PCR reads into MiXCR, producing one record per CDR3 protein. The sample consists of about 830,000 distinct CDR3 sequences, about 15% of them appearing once. Specimen: PBMCs, mostly from graft donor cells, collected 360 days after TCRalphabeta/CD19-depleted stem cell transplant. These receptor sequences come from a male patient aged 5 to 17 who had a stem cell transplant for acute lymphoblastic leukemia, so the T cells may come from the graft donor. Each CDR3 is given with its conserved first and last residue. D genes are given only for firm matches. The size of a clone is reported for some rows only, either as once, few or many, or as a class for expanded clones.

J gene,D gene,clone size,V gene,CDR3 protein,CDR3 DNA
TRBJ1-1,.,few,TRBV9,CASSPFPRTEAFF,TGTGCCAGCAGCCCCTTTCCAAGGACTGAAGCTTTCTTT
TRBJ2-4,.,few,TRBV2,CASSERLAKNIQYF,TGTGCCAGCAGTGAGCGACTAGCCAAAAACATTCAGTACTTC
TRBJ2-5,TRBD2,few,TRBV5-1,CASSLTVGGGLAETQETQYF,TGCGCCAGCAGCTTGACCGTCGGGGGGGGACTAGCGGAGACCCAAGAGACCCAGTACTTC
TRBJ2-2,.,few,TRBV20-1,CSSSRATTGELFF,TGCAGTTCCAGTCGAGCGACCACCGGGGAGCTGTTTTTT
TRBJ2-7,TRBD2,few,TRBV5-1,CASSPRLAGGSYEQYF,TGCGCCAGCAGCCCGCGACTAGCGGGAGGATCCTACGAGCAGTACTTC
TRBJ1-5,TRBD1,.,TRBV4-1,CASSQEGGRGPNQPQHF,TGCGCCAGCAGCCAAGAGGGAGGCAGGGGGCCCAATCAGCCCCAGCATTTT
TRBJ2-7,.,.,TRBV7-9,CASSVVRIGLVDYEQYF,TGTGCCAGCAGCGTTGTGAGGATTGGACTCGTGGATTACGAGCAGTACTTC
TRBJ2-7,.,.,TRBV5-1,CASSFGMLVVESQYF,TGCGCCAGCAGCTTCGGGATGTTAGTCGTAGAATCGCAGTACTTC
TRBJ2-1,TRBD2,few,TRBV12-3/TRBV12-4,CASSLRLQLRAGGPDNEQFF,TGTGCCAGCAGTTTAAGGCTACAGTTAAGAGCGGGAGGGCCTGACAATGAGCAGTTCTTC
TRBJ2-5,.,few,TRBV21-1,CASSKAGGPQETQYF,TGTGCCAGCAGCAAAGCGGGAGGACCCCAAGAGACCCAGTACTTC
TRBJ1-5,.,many,TRBV20-1,CSARGDTSRPNQPQHF,TGCAGTGCTAGAGGGGACACATCACGCCCCAATCAGCCCCAGCATTTT
TRBJ2-7,.,.,TRBV29-1,CSVVGIRNEQYF,TGCAGCGTTGTGGGGATCCGGAACGAGCAGTACTTC